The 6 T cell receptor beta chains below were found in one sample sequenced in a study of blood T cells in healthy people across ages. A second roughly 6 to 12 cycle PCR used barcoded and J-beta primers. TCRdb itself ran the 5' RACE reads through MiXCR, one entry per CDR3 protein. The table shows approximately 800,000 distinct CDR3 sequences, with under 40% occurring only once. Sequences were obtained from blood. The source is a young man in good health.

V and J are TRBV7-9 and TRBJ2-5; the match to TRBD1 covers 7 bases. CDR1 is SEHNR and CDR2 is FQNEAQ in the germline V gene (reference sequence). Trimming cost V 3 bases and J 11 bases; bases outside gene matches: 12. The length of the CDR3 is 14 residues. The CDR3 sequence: CASSFPQGWNEQYF. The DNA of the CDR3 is TGTGCCAGCAGCTTCCCACAGGGGTGGAATGAGCAGTACTTC.

The CDR3, as DNA: TGTGCCAGCAGCCACTCGACAGGGTCCGGTGGCTACACCTTC. Its translation: CASSHSTGSGGYTF. The chain links TRBV4-2 to TRBJ1-2, with TRBD1 matching over 7 bases. V was pared by 3 bases and J by 7 bases, with 8 bases of the junction left unmatched. From germline, CDR1 is LGHNA and CDR2 YNFKEQ. This CDR3 is 14 amino acids long.

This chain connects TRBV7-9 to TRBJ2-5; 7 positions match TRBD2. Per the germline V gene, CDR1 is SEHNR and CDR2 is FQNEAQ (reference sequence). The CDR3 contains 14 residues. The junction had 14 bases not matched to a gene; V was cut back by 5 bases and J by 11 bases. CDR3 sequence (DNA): TGTGCCAGCAGCCGCCAGCTAGCGGACAATGAGCAGTACTTC. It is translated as CASSRQLADNEQYF.

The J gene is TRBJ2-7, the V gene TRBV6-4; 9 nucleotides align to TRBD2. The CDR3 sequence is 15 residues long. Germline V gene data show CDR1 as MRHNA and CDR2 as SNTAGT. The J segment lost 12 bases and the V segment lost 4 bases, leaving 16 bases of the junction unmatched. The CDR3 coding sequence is TGTGCCAGCAGTGCCCGGGGACTAGCTACAATGAAGGGGTACTTC. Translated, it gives CASSARGLATMKGYF.

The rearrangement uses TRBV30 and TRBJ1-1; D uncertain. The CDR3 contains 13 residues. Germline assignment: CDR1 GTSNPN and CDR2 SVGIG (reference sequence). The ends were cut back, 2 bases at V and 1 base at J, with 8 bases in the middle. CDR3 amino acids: CAWSLESNTEAFF. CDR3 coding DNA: TGTGCCTGGAGTTTAGAATCGAACACTGAAGCTTTCTTT.

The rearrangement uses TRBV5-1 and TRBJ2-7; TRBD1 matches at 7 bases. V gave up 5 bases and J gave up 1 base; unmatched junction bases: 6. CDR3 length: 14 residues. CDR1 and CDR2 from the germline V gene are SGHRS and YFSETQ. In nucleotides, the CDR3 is TGCGCCAGCAGAACCGGGACAGAGTCCTACGAGCAGTACTTC. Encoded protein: CASRTGTESYEQYF.